The subject of this entry is one T cell receptor beta chain. The data are from a study of blood T cell repertoires in COVID-19. The method was immunoSEQ multiplex PCR; TCRdb's version includes in-frame clones alone and lacks a portion of them. The top ten hold roughly 3% of the sample, which has 80,000 to 130,000 clones, approximately 83% seen once. The sequence came from a woman aged 50 to 65 who had recovered from COVID-19. The sequencing input was PBMCs or T cells enriched from blood (not recorded which).

CDR3 amino acids: CASSVGFRNTEAFF. The DNA for the CDR3 is TGTGCCAGCAGCGTTGGTTTCAGGAACACTGAAGCTTTCTTT. The chain combines TRBV9 with TRBJ1-1; D is undetermined. V was trimmed by 2 bases and J by 1 base, leaving 9 bases between them. The CDR3 is 14 amino acids. Looked up from germline, CDR1 is SGDLS and CDR2 is YYNGEE.